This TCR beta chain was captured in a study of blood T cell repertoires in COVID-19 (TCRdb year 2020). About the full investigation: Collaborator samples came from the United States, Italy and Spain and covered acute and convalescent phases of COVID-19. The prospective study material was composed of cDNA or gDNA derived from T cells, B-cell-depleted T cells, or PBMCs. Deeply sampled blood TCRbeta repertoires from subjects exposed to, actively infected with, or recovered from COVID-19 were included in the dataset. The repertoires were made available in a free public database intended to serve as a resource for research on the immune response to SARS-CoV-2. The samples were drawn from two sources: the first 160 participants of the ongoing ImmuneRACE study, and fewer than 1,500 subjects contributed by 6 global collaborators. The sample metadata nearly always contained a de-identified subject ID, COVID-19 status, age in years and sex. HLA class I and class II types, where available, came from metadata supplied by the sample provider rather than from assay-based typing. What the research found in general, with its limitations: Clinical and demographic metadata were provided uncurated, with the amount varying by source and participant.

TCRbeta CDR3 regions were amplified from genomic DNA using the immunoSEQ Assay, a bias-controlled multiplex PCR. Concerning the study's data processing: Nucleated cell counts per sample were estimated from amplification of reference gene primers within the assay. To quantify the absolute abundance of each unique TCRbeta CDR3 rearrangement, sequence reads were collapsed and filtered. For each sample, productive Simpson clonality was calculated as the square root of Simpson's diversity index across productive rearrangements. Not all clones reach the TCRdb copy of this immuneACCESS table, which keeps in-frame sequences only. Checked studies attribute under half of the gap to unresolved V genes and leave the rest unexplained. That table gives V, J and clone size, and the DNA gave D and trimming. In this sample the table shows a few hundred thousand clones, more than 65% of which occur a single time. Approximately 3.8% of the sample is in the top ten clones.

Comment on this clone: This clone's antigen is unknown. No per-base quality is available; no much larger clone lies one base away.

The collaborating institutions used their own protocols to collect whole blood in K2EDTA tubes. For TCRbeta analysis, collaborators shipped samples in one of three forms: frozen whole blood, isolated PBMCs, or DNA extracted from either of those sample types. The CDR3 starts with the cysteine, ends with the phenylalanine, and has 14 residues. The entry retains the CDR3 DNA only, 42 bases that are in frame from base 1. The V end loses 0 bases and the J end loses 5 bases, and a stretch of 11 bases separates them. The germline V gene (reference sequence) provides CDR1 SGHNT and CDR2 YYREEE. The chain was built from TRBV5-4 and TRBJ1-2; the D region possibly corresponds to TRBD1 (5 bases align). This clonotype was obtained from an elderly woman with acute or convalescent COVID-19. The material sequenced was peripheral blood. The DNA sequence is TGTGCCAGCAGCTTGGAACCGGGGGGTTATGGCTACACCTTC. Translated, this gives CASSLEPGGYGYTF.